One sample yielded the 22 T cell receptor beta chains listed below, sequenced in a study of OX40 agonist ivuxolimab in advanced cancers. Sequencing used immunoSEQ multiplex PCR; TCRdb keeps in-frame clones, though not all of them. The sample carries around 22,000 clones, nearly 90% recorded once. The sequences come from CD4+ or CD8+ T cells sorted from blood, collected in a trial of the OX40 agonist ivuxolimab. Source of these receptors: an adult with an advanced solid tumor such as melanoma, head and neck, liver or kidney cancer.

The chain has TRBV2 and TRBJ2-7; D unresolved. This CDR3 has 14 residues. V was shortened by 3 bases and J by 0 bases, with 9 bases between the two germline ends. Germline V gene lookup returns CDR1 SNHLY and CDR2 FYNNEI. This chain's CDR3 is CASSDSLSSYEQYF. The CDR3 nucleotides read TGTGCCAGCAGTGACAGTCTAAGCTCCTACGAGCAGTACTTC. Full variable domain (rest looked up from reference TRBV2 and TRBJ2-7): EPEVTQTPSHQVTQMGQEVILRCVPISNHLYFYWYRQILGQKVEFLVSFYNNEISEKSEIFDDQFSVERPDGSNFTLKIRSTKLEDSAMYFCASSDSLSSYEQYFGPGTRLTVT.

This sequence joins TRBV7-9 and TRBJ2-7, with 8 bases fitting TRBD1. From germline, CDR1 is SEHNR and CDR2 FQNEAQ (reference sequence). J lost 1 base, V lost 3 bases, and 5 bases had no gene match. The CDR3 is 15 amino acids. CDR3 bases: TGTGCCAGCAGCTTGCTGACAGGGGCTTCCTACGAGCAGTACTTC. This encodes CASSLLTGASYEQYF.

The count of this clone is one. The J gene is TRBJ2-1, the V gene TRBV30; the match to TRBD2 covers 10 bases. The junction had 6 bases not matched to a gene; V was cut back by 1 base and J by 6 bases. CDR1 GTSNPN and CDR2 SVGIG come from the germline V gene (reference sequence). The CDR3 is made up of 15 amino acids. The CDR3 DNA reads TGTGCCTGGAGTGGGAGGCTAGCGGGAGTCAATGAGCAGTTCTTC. This codes for CAWSGRLAGVNEQFF.

The V and J genes are TRBV30 and TRBJ2-3; D remains unclear. V lost 3 bases and J lost 6, with 13 bases in between. Germline values: CDR1 GTSNPN, CDR2 SVGIG (reference sequence). The CDR3 spans 13 residues. CDR3 amino acids: CAWSPDAWDTQYF. CDR3 DNA sequence: TGTGCCTGGAGCCCGGACGCATGGGATACGCAGTATTTT.

J is TRBJ2-2 and V is TRBV13; D might be TRBD2 (6 bases). This CDR3 comprises 17 residues. Between the trimmed V and J ends, which lost 7 bases and 5 bases, there was a span of 23 bases. CDR1 and CDR2 (germline): PRHDT, FYEKMQ (reference sequence). The CDR3 DNA follows: TGTGCCAGCACCGAAGGCGGGGCAGCCTTCGGTACCGGGGAGCTGTTTTTT. It yields the protein CASTEGGAAFGTGELFF.

This clone was seen only once. The rearrangement links TRBV7-2 to TRBJ1-1, with TRBD1 matching 10 bases. V shed 0 bases and J 2 bases; nucleotides not matched to a gene: 15. This CDR3 is built from 20 residues. The germline CDR1 and CDR2 sequences are SGHTA and FQGNSA. The CDR3, as DNA: TGTGCCAGCAGCTTAGCCCCCTTTTGGACAGGGGGGACTACCAACACTGAAGCTTTCTTT. Amino acid sequence: CASSLAPFWTGGTTNTEAFF.

The chain couples TRBV27 to TRBJ2-7; 7 nucleotides align to TRBD2. V trimming: 5 bases; J trimming: 2 bases; junction bases outside the gene matches: 12. CDR3 length equals 16 residues. The germline V gene encodes CDR1 MNHEY and CDR2 SMNVEV (reference sequence). As DNA, the CDR3 is TGTGCCAGCAGTACCAAAACCGGGACTACCACCTACGAGCAGTACTTC. Protein: CASSTKTGTTTYEQYF.

The chain couples TRBV5-4 to TRBJ2-1; 10 bases map to TRBD2. V shed 4 bases, J shed 0 bases, and the junction held 13 bases outside the gene matches. The CDR3 is 19 residues long. The germline gives CDR1 SGHNT, CDR2 YYREEE (reference sequence). CDR3 loop: CASSIQGLAPTHSYNEQFF. In nucleotides, the CDR3 is TGTGCCAGCAGCATCCAGGGACTAGCGCCAACCCACTCCTACAATGAGCAGTTCTTC. The variable domain in full, completed from reference TRBV5-4 and TRBJ2-1, reads ETGVTQSPTHLIKTRGQQVTLRCSSQSGHNTVSWYQQALGQGPQFIFQYYREEENGRGNFPPRFSGLQFPNYSSELNVNALELDDSALYLCASSIQGLAPTHSYNEQFFGPGTRLTVL.

DNA for the CDR3: TGTGCCAGCAGCTTAGCGGCGGGCGGGACTGAGCCCCAGCATTTT. As protein: CASSLAAGGTEPQHF. The V gene is TRBV7-9, the J gene TRBJ1-5; perhaps TRBD1 as D (5 bases). The CDR3 is made up of 15 amino acids. Germline V CDR1 and CDR2: SEHNR, FQNEAQ (reference sequence). V lost 0 bases and J 8 bases, leaving 14 bases between the germline ends.

CDR3: CASNGLAADNEQFF. CDR3 sequence (DNA): TGTGCCAGCAACGGACTAGCGGCCGACAATGAGCAGTTCTTC. The chain is built from TRBV6-5 and TRBJ2-1; 10 nucleotides match TRBD2. Germline values: CDR1 MNHEY, CDR2 SVGAGI. Unmatched junction bases numbered 5, after V lost 7 bases and J lost 5 bases. This CDR3 contains 14 residues.

The rearrangement joins TRBV6-5 to TRBJ1-5; D unresolved. The CDR3 is 13 amino acids. Germline CDR1 is MNHEY and CDR2 is SVGAGI. With 6 bases removed from V and 9 bases from J, the gap between germline ends came to 15 bases. The CDR3 protein is CASSPDGPGPQHF. CDR3 DNA: TGTGCCAGCAGCCCCGACGGCCCGGGGCCCCAGCATTTT.

The chain carries TRBV6-5 and TRBJ1-2; D gene uncertain. Germline CDR1 is MNHEY and CDR2 is SVGAGI. The CDR3 runs to 11 residues. V was cut by 7 bases and J by 8 bases, with 11 bases left in between. The CDR3 sequence is CASTAGYGYTF. The CDR3 DNA is TGTGCCAGCACCGCAGGTTACGGCTACACCTTC.

V and J are TRBV10-3 and TRBJ2-1; the D is unclear. The CDR3 length is 14 residues. V gave up 7 bases and J gave up 6 bases, with 16 bases separating them. The germline V gene encodes CDR1 ENHRY and CDR2 SYGVKD. The CDR3 DNA reads as TGTGCCATCACGAGTCCAACAGAAGGCAATGAGCAGTTCTTC. Protein sequence: CAITSPTEGNEQFF.

This clone was seen only once. This rearrangement joins TRBV5-6 to TRBJ2-3; D unclear. The CDR3 has 14 residues. V lost 4 bases, J lost 0 bases, and 9 bases lay in between. Germline V lookup: CDR1 SGHDT, CDR2 YYEEEE. The CDR3: CASSGSPSTDTQYF. The CDR3 DNA follows: TGTGCCAGCAGCGGGTCGCCCAGCACAGATACGCAGTATTTT.

The chain has TRBV14 and TRBJ2-7, with TRBD2 identical over 8 bases. Germline V CDR1 and CDR2: SGHDN, FVKESK. The trim removed 4 bases at V and 10 bases at J, leaving 15 bases unmatched. The CDR3 runs 15 residues. CDR3 residues: CASSRPSSGEGEQYF. CDR3 nucleotide sequence: TGTGCCAGCAGCCGCCCCAGTAGCGGGGAGGGCGAACAGTACTTC.

The rearrangement joins TRBV27 to TRBJ1-5; TRBD1 matches 8 bases. Germline CDR1 reads MNHEY; CDR2 reads SMNVEV (reference sequence). CDR3 length: 14 residues. Unmatched junction bases numbered 2, after V lost 5 bases and J lost 2 bases. DNA for the CDR3: TGTGCCAGCAGTATGACAGGGGGCAATCAGCCCCAGCATTTT. Residues: CASSMTGGNQPQHF.

The chain links TRBV5-1 to TRBJ1-1; D unresolved. V was clipped by 5 bases and J by 0 bases, with 14 bases between them. Germline loops: CDR1 SGHRS, CDR2 YFSETQ. The length of the CDR3 is 15 residues. The CDR3 DNA follows: TGCGCCAGCAGTATTTCTTCAGGAGTGAACACTGAAGCTTTCTTT. Its protein is CASSISSGVNTEAFF.

CDR3 residues: CASSVEGTEKLFF. CDR3 DNA: TGTGCCAGCAGCGTAGAAGGGACAGAAAAACTGTTTTTT. The V gene is TRBV9, the J gene TRBJ1-4; D is possibly TRBD1 (6 bases). Germline V CDR1 and CDR2: SGDLS, YYNGEE. Between the trimmed V and J ends, which lost 0 bases and 8 bases, there was a span of 8 bases. The CDR3 consists of 13 residues.

The V gene is TRBV6-6, the J gene TRBJ2-7; D may match TRBD1 or TRBD2 (5 bases each). Trimming pared 6 bases from V and 2 bases from J, leaving 14 bases between. This CDR3 is built from 14 residues. The germline gives CDR1 MNHNY, CDR2 SVGAGI (reference sequence). Written as DNA, the CDR3 is TGTGCCAGCAGACACGGGACGGCTACCTACGAGCAGTACTTC. Its protein is CASRHGTATYEQYF.

The chain combines TRBV19 with TRBJ2-1, with 10 bases lining up with TRBD1. J gave up 9 bases and V 9 bases, and 11 bases lay outside the gene matches. Germline V CDR1 and CDR2: LNHDA, SQIVND (reference sequence). The CDR3 covers 14 residues. CDR3 residues: CASEEDRGVREQFF. The DNA for the CDR3 is TGTGCCAGCGAGGAGGACAGGGGGGTACGTGAGCAGTTCTTC. Complete variable domain (other parts from reference TRBV19 and TRBJ2-1): DGGITQSPKYLFRKEGQNVTLSCEQNLNHDAMYWYRQDPGQGLRLIYYSQIVNDFQKGDIAEGYSVSREKKESFPLTVTSAQKNPTAFYLCASEEDRGVREQFFGPGTRLTVL.

This chain uses TRBV18 with TRBJ2-5; 10 nucleotides align to TRBD2. CDR1 and CDR2 from the germline V gene are KGHSH and LQKENI. This CDR3 is built from 17 residues. The J segment lost 1 base and the V segment lost 1 base, leaving 6 bases of the junction unmatched. The CDR3 DNA follows: TGTGCCAGCTCACCACGCCTAGCGGGAGCTTTCCAAGAGACCCAGTACTTC. This translates into CASSPRLAGAFQETQYF.

V is TRBV11-3 and J is TRBJ2-1; no firm D call. Germline values: CDR1 SGHNT, CDR2 YENEEA. V was clipped by 0 bases and J by 4 bases, with 16 bases between them. The CDR3 extends over 17 amino acids. DNA of the CDR3: TGTGCCAGCAGCTTAGATCATCCGGACGGGCAATACAATGAGCAGTTCTTC. This sequence encodes CASSLDHPDGQYNEQFF. Full variable domain (remainder filled in from reference TRBV11-3 and TRBJ2-1): EAGVVQSPRYKIIEKKQPVAFWCNPISGHNTLYWYLQNLGQGPELLIRYENEEAVDDSQLPKDRFSAERLKGVDSTLKIQPAELGDSAVYLCASSLDHPDGQYNEQFFGPGTRLTVL.